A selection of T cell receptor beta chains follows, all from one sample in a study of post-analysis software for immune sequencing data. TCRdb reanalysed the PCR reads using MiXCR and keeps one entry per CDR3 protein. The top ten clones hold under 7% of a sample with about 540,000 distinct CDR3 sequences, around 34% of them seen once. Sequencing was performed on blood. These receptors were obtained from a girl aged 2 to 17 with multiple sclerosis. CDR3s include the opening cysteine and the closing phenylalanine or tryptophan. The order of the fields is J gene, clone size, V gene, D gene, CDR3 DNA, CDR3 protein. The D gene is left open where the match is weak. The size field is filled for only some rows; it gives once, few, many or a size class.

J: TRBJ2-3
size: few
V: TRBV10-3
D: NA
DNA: TGTGCCATCAGGGACTCTAGCACAGATACGCAGTATTTT
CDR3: CAIRDSSTDTQYF

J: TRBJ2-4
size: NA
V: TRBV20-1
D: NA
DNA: TGCAGTGCTACCGGAAATCTAAACATTCAGTACTTC
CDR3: CSATGNLNIQYF

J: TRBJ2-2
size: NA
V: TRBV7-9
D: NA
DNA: TGTGCCAGCAGCTTAGTAGGGGCCGGTGAGCTGTTTTTT
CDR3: CASSLVGAGELFF

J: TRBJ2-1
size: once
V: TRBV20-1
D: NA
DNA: TGCAGTGCTAGAGAGGCTAGCCAAGAGACCCAGTGCTTC
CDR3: CSAREASQETQCF

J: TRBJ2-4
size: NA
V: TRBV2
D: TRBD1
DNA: TGTGCCAGCATTCTTCGACAGGGGTACATGCGCAAAAACATTCAGTACTTC
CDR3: CASILRQGYMRKNIQYF

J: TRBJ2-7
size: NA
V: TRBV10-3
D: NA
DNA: TGTGCCATCAGTGTCGGGACGGGAAGCTCCTACGAGCAGTACTTC
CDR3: CAISVGTGSSYEQYF

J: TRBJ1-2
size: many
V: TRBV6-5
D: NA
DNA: TGTGCTACAACTCGAACAGGGAACTATGGCTACACCTTC
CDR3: CATTRTGNYGYTF

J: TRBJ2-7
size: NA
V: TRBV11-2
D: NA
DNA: TGTGCCAGCATCAACTTCTCAGGGGGGAGGGTTGCCGAGCAGTACTTC
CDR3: CASINFSGGRVAEQYF

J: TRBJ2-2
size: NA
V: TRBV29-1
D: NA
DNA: TGCAGCGTCCGAGCCAGGGACACCGGGGAGCTGTTTTTT
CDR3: CSVRARDTGELFF

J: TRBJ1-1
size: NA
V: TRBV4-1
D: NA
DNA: TGCGCCAGCAGCCAAGATTGGGCTGAAGCTTTCTTT
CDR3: CASSQDWAEAFF

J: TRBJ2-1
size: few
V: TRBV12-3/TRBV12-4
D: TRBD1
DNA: TGTGCCAGCAGTTTAGAAAAGACAGGGTGGGCCTACAATGAGCAGTTCTTC
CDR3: CASSLEKTGWAYNEQFF

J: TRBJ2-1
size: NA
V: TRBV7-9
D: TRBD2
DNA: TGTGCCAGCAGCCCCCCCAAGCGGGAGTTCGATGAGCAGTTCTTC
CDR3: CASSPPKREFDEQFF

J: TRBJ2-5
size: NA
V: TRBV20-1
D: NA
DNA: TGCAGTGCTAGGGGCAGGAAGATGACAGTCCGGGACCAGACCCAGTACTTC
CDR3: CSARGRKMTVRDQTQYF

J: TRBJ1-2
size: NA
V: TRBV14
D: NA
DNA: TGTGCCAGCAGCCAGCTCGGACAGCTCTATGGCTACACCTTC
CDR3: CASSQLGQLYGYTF

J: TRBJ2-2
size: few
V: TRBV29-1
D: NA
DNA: TGCAGCGTAGACGACAGACTCACCGGGGAGCTGTTTTTT
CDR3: CSVDDRLTGELFF

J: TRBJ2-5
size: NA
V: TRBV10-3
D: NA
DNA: TGTGCCATCAGTGGTCCGGGATTCGTAAGGACAGCCTCTGGTGAAGAGACCCAGTACTTC
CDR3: CAISGPGFVRTASGEETQYF

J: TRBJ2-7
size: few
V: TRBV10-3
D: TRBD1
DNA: TGTGCCATCAGTGATGTTAGGGGACAGCTTTACGAGCAGTACTTC
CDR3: CAISDVRGQLYEQYF

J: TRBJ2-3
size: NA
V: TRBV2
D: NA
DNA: TGTGCCAGCAGTGTCCGGGTTGGTACAGATACGCAGTATTTT
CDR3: CASSVRVGTDTQYF

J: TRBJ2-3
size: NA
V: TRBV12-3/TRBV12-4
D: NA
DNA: TGTGCCAGCTCACCCAGGGCTTACACAGATACGCAGTATTTT
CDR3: CASSPRAYTDTQYF

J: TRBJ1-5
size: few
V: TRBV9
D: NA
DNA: TGTGCCAGCAGCGTAGGGGCATCTAATCAGCCCCAGCATTTT
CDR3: CASSVGASNQPQHF

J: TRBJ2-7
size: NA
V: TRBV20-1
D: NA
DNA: TGCAGTGCTAGCGCTGATGAAGGTCTCGAGCAGTACTTC
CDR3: CSASADEGLEQYF

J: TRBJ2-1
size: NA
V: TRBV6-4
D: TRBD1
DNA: TGTGCCAGCAGTCACGACAGGGGAAATGAGCAGTTCTTC
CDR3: CASSHDRGNEQFF

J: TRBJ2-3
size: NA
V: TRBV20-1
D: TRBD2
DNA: TGCAGTGCTAGAGACCCCCTAGCGGGAGGGCCTAAGCAAGATACGCAGTATTTT
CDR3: CSARDPLAGGPKQDTQYF

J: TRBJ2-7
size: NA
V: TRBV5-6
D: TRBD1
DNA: TGTGCCGGCAGCCCCGGACAGGGACCATACGAGCAGTACTTC
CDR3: CAGSPGQGPYEQYF

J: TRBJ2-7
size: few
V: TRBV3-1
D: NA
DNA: TGTGCCAGCAGCCCCGGTGCCCAACCCAACGAGCAGTACTTC
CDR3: CASSPGAQPNEQYF